This T cell receptor beta chain was sequenced during a study of control samples from healthy donors and cancer patients. This table comes from immunoSEQ multiplex PCR, and its TCRdb copy is limited to in-frame clones, with some not included. The sample has approximately 60,000 clones, 75% to 95% seen once; the top ten hold about 0.93%. Germline V gives CDR1 MNHEY, CDR2 SVGEGT. The V end was cut by 5 bases, the J end by 6 bases, with 10 bases between. The CDR3 runs to 13 residues. Sequencing was carried out using PBMCs. V is TRBV6-2 or TRBV6-3 and J is TRBJ1-4, with D unclear. The clonotype was recovered from a man aged 25 to 40 with colorectal cancer. The CDR3 bases are TGTGCCAGCAGTCGACAATTACATGAAAAACTGTTTTTT. Encoded protein: CASSRQLHEKLFF.